These 32 T cell receptor beta chains were all obtained from the same sample, sequenced in a study of Graves' ophthalmopathy and Graves' hyperthyroidism (dated by TCRdb to about 2018). The instrument given in TCRdb is Illumina HiSeq 2000. TCR beta CDR3 regions were amplified from RNA transcripts for repertoire sequencing. A first-round RT-PCR used HTBI primers with the Qiagen OneStep RT-PCR kit, followed by a second-round multiplex PCR, size selection and purification. TCRdb trimmed public reads at Q25 via fastp, called clones via MiXCR and kept in-frame beta chains. Rows merge per CDR3 protein into single entries with the most common DNA and genes. The sample table contains over a million distinct CDR3 sequences; only one count was recorded for roughly two fifths of them. Jointly, the top ten make up approximately 10% of the sample. Source material: peripheral blood or thyroid tissue (not recorded which). Every receptor here comes from an adult man with Graves' hyperthyroidism.

The rearrangement joins TRBV7-9 to TRBJ2-7; perhaps TRBD1 as D (6 bases). The CDR3 runs to 14 residues. V shed 4 bases and J shed 0 bases, with 10 bases lying between them. Germline CDR1 is SEHNR and CDR2 is FQNEAQ (reference sequence). The CDR3 sequence: CASSSIRGSYEQYF. The CDR3 region has the DNA TGTGCCAGCAGCTCGATCAGGGGCTCCTACGAGCAGTACTTC. The whole variable domain, filled in from reference TRBV7-9 and TRBJ2-7, reads DTGVSQNPRHKITKRGQNVTFRCDPISEHNRLYWYRQTLGQGPEFLTYFQNEAQLEKSRLLSDRFSAERPKGSFSTLEIQRTEQGDSAMYLCASSSIRGSYEQYFGPGTRLTVT.

This clonotype was found many times. This chain uses TRBV25-1 with TRBJ2-5, with TRBD1 identical over 9 bases. The V gene end was trimmed by 8 bases and the J gene end by 5 bases; junction bases not matched to a gene: 12. The CDR3 has 15 amino acids. CDR1 is MGHDK and CDR2 is SYGVNS in the germline V gene. DNA of the CDR3: TGTGCCAGCCGAGGGGGGACAGGGCTTGTTGAGACCCAGTACTTC. Protein product: CASRGGTGLVETQYF.

The chain carries TRBV5-1 and TRBJ2-7; a possible D gene is TRBD1 (6 bases). This CDR3 is 18 amino acids long. V was pared by 3 bases and J by 2 bases, with 24 bases between. CDR1 and CDR2 (germline): SGHRS, YFSETQ. The CDR3 is CASSSDPMQGFRTYEQYF. The CDR3 nucleotides read TGCGCCAGCAGCTCCGACCCCATGCAGGGGTTTCGTACCTACGAGCAGTACTTC.

The chain has TRBV20-1 and TRBJ2-2, with a weak D call TRBD1 (6 bases). CDR3 size: 14 residues. V was clipped by 6 bases and J by 7 bases, with 18 bases between them. In germline, CDR1 is DFQATT, CDR2 SNEGSKA (reference sequence). Here the CDR3 reads CSATQQGQNGELFF. In DNA, the CDR3 is TGCAGTGCGACGCAACAGGGACAAAACGGGGAGCTGTTTTTT.

The V call is TRBV2, the J call TRBJ1-1; 10 nucleotides match TRBD1. Germline trimming cut 3 bases from V and 4 bases from J; bases unmatched to any gene: 11. Germline CDR1 is SNHLY and CDR2 is FYNNEI. This CDR3 spans 17 amino acids. DNA for the CDR3: TGTGCCAGCAGTGAGTCGAGACCGGGACAGGGGAGCACTGAAGCTTTCTTT. Its translation is CASSESRPGQGSTEAFF.

This clonotype came up a few times. This chain connects TRBV5-4 to TRBJ1-6, with a tentative D call TRBD1 (5 bases). The CDR3 has 14 amino acids. Germline V gene lookup returns CDR1 SGHNT and CDR2 YYREEE (reference sequence). Trimming removed 4 bases at V and 9 bases at J, with 14 bases between. For the CDR3, the DNA is TGTGCCAGCAGCCTGCCGGGACCCAGTTCACCCCTCCACTTT. This gives the protein CASSLPGPSSPLHF.

The chain links TRBV7-8 to TRBJ2-7; TRBD2 agrees at 10 bases. In germline, CDR1 is SGHVS, CDR2 FQNEAQ. Trimming cost V 7 bases and J 4 bases; bases outside gene matches: 10. The CDR3 has 15 amino acids. The CDR3 sequence: CASKNLAGGLYEQYF. Here the CDR3 DNA reads TGTGCCAGCAAGAATTTAGCGGGGGGCCTTTACGAGCAGTACTTC.

This clonotype was detected many times. This rearrangement joins TRBV12-3 or TRBV12-4 to TRBJ2-7, with a possible D match to TRBD2 (5 bases). V was shortened by 6 bases and J by 5 bases, with 11 bases between the two germline ends. The CDR3 is 12 residues long. CDR3 DNA: TGTGCCAGCAGCCGTAGCGCTAACGAGCAGTACTTC. Protein: CASSRSANEQYF.

This clonotype has just a few counts. V usage is TRBV30 and J usage is TRBJ2-2, with 8 bases matching TRBD2. The CDR3 length is 12 residues. Germline V CDR1 and CDR2: GTSNPN, SVGIG (reference sequence). Trimming cost V 3 bases and J 6 bases; bases outside gene matches: 0. CDR3 amino acids: CAWRRGAGELFF. In DNA form, the CDR3 reads TGTGCCTGGAGGCGGGGGGCCGGGGAGCTGTTTTTT.

This chain links TRBV3-1 with TRBJ2-2; D gene uncertain. Trimming stripped 4 bases from V and 4 bases from J, with 10 bases between. Germline CDR1 is LGHDT and CDR2 is YNNKEL (reference sequence). This CDR3 spans 14 amino acids. Here the CDR3 reads CASSPYTVTGELFF. DNA of the CDR3: TGTGCCAGCAGCCCATACACAGTCACCGGGGAGCTGTTTTTT. The variable domain in full, with the rest retrieved from reference TRBV3-1 and TRBJ2-2, is DTAVSQTPKYLVTQMGNDKSIKCEQNLGHDTMYWYKQDSKKFLKIMFSYNNKELIINETVPNRFSPKSPDKAHLNLHINSLELGDSAVYFCASSPYTVTGELFFGEGSRLTVL.

This clonotype was counted at least ten times. In DNA form, the CDR3 reads TGTGCCATCAGTGAACTGGGTGGCTACACCTTC. This codes for CAISELGGYTF. The rearrangement uses TRBV10-3 and TRBJ1-2; no reliable D call. CDR3 length equals 11 residues. CDR1 and CDR2 from the germline V gene are ENHRY and SYGVKD. Trimming pared 3 bases from V and 7 bases from J, leaving 6 bases between.

V and J are TRBV5-1 and TRBJ2-7; perhaps D is TRBD1 or TRBD2 (6 bases each). CDR3 size: 14 residues. Germline V gene sequence: CDR1 SGHRS, CDR2 YFSETQ. V lost 0 bases and J 5 bases, leaving 12 bases between the germline ends. For the CDR3, the DNA is TGCGCCAGCAGCTTGGGGGGGGCCCCCCACGAGCAGTACTTC. As protein: CASSLGGAPHEQYF.

Regarding this clonotype: One end of the junction does not line up with germline, which may come from a read error. The rearrangement joins TRBV12-3 or TRBV12-4 to TRBJ2-7, with D tentatively TRBD2 (5 bases). The CDR3 length is 17 residues. CDR3 nucleotide sequence: TGTGCCAGCAGTTTGGCCAGCCAGCGGCCCAGGACCTACGAGCACTACTTC. The encoded protein is CASSLASQRPRTYEHYF.

This clonotype was counted ten times or more. The chain combines TRBV20-1 with TRBJ1-3; D perhaps matches TRBD1 (6 bases). V lost 6 bases to trimming and J lost 0 bases, with 15 bases between them. This CDR3 has 15 residues. Germline V lookup: CDR1 DFQATT, CDR2 SNEGSKA (reference sequence). CDR3 sequence: CSASSGAFSGNTIYF. The DNA of the CDR3 is TGCAGTGCATCGTCGGGGGCGTTCTCTGGAAACACCATATATTTT.

The gene calls are TRBV9 and TRBJ1-1; D possibly corresponds to TRBD1 (6 bases). V gave up 5 bases and J gave up 2 bases, with 16 bases separating them. CDR1 is SGDLS and CDR2 is YYNGEE in the germline V gene. The CDR3 loop spans 15 amino acids. As DNA, the CDR3 is TGTGCCAGCAGGGCTACCGCACAGGGTAACACTGAAGCTTTCTTT. Amino acids: CASRATAQGNTEAFF.

Notes on this clonotype: The final CDR3 position lacks the conserved phenylalanine or tryptophan, pointing to a likely read error. The DNA is left out, because the CDR3 cannot be placed on it with certainty; the CDR3 is given as TCRdb lists it. V and J are TRBV10-3 and TRBJ1-1. The CDR3 length is 8 residues, termini included. Germline V gene lookup returns CDR1 ENHRY and CDR2 SYGVKD. The CDR3 loop reads CAIRAPFS.

The rearrangement links TRBV9 to TRBJ2-5, with D possibly being TRBD1 or TRBD2 (5 bases each). V lost 5 bases, J lost 5 bases, and 13 bases lay in between. CDR3 length: 13 residues. CDR1 SGDLS and CDR2 YYNGEE come from the germline V gene. CDR3 sequence: CASRGELRETQYF. CDR3 nucleotides: TGTGCCAGCAGGGGGGAGTTGCGTGAGACCCAGTACTTC.

In regard to this clonotype: Given a much more abundant clone one base away, this may be a read error. The V gene is TRBV7-9, the J gene TRBJ1-2, with 8 nucleotides matching TRBD1. CDR1 SEHNR and CDR2 FQNEAQ come from the germline V gene (reference sequence). The CDR3 is made up of 15 amino acids. The CDR3 loop is CASSPIGQGDYDYTF. The CDR3, as DNA: TGTGCCAGCAGCCCGATCGGACAGGGCGACTATGACTACACCTTC.

This clonotype appeared many times. This chain joins TRBV6-5 and TRBJ1-2; no clear D gene. The germline V gene has CDR1 MNHEY and CDR2 SVGAGI. The CDR3 spans 13 residues. The ends were cut back, 2 bases at V and 6 bases at J, with 10 bases in the middle. CDR3 amino acids: CASSYRAGHGYTF. The CDR3, as DNA: TGTGCCAGCAGTTACAGGGCTGGGCATGGCTACACCTTC.

This chain uses TRBV7-2 with TRBJ2-7; 10 nucleotides align to TRBD1. V lost 9 bases to trimming and J lost 6 bases; unmatched junction nucleotides: 5. The CDR3 is 12 amino acids. Looked up from germline, CDR1 is SGHTA and CDR2 is FQGNSA. In DNA form, the CDR3 reads TGTGCCAGTACATGGACAGGGGGCGAGCAGTACTTC. Translation gives CASTWTGGEQYF.

The gene calls are TRBV25-1 and TRBJ2-5; TRBD1 matches 11 bases. The ends lost 8 bases at V and 6 bases at J; junction bases unmatched: 8. The CDR3 is 14 amino acids. Germline V CDR1 and CDR2: MGHDK, SYGVNS. For the CDR3, the DNA is TGTGCCAGCTTGGACAGGGGGCCCCGGAAGACCCAGTACTTC. Protein product: CASLDRGPRKTQYF.

This clonotype was recorded at least ten times. The chain carries TRBV19 and TRBJ2-7; D might be TRBD1 (6 bases). Looked up from germline, CDR1 is LNHDA and CDR2 is SQIVND (reference sequence). Between the trimmed V and J ends, which lost 2 bases and 0 bases, there was a span of 11 bases. CDR3 length: 15 residues. Here the CDR3 reads CASSIQDSSSYEQYF. In nucleotides, the CDR3 is TGTGCCAGTAGTATACAGGACAGCAGCTCCTACGAGCAGTACTTC.

This clonotype was found a few times. The chain carries TRBV20-1 and TRBJ2-7, with 11 bases fitting TRBD2. CDR3 length: 15 amino acids. In germline, CDR1 is DFQATT, CDR2 SNEGSKA (reference sequence). Losses at the gene ends were 6 bases for V and 0 bases for J; bases not matched to a gene: 7. As DNA, the CDR3 is TGCAGTGCCTACCCGACTAGCGGGGTCTCCTACGAGCAGTACTTC. It is translated as CSAYPTSGVSYEQYF.

This clonotype has more than one count but fewer than ten. The genes are TRBV7-2 and TRBJ1-6; D call uncertain. V lost 2 bases to trimming and J lost 1 base, with 3 bases between them. Germline values: CDR1 SGHTA, CDR2 FQGNSA. The length of the CDR3 is 14 residues. CDR3 sequence (DNA): TGTGCCAGCAGCTTATTTTCCTATAATTCACCCCTCCACTTT. Translation: CASSLFSYNSPLHF.

The gene calls are TRBV29-1 and TRBJ2-5, with D perhaps matching TRBD1 (6 bases). The end of the DNA aligns better with TRBJ2-1, so the J call may be wrong. This CDR3 spans 13 amino acids. Germline lookup yields CDR1 SQVTM and CDR2 ANQGSEA. Here the CDR3 DNA reads TGCAGCGCCATTCAACAAAACAGGGTTGAGCAGTTCTTC. As protein: CSAIQQNRVEQFF.

This clonotype occurred many times. The CDR3 spells CSAAYGYTF. CDR3 DNA sequence: TGCAGTGCCGCCTATGGCTACACCTTC. The chain combines TRBV20-1 with TRBJ1-2; D remains unclear. The V gene's germline CDR1 is DFQATT and CDR2 SNEGSKA (reference sequence). Trimming pared 6 bases from V and 4 bases from J, leaving 3 bases between. The CDR3 is 9 amino acids.

Concerning this clonotype: A much larger clone lies one base from this, so it may be a read error. V gene TRBV12-3 or TRBV12-4 combines with J gene TRBJ1-1; D gene unclear. The CDR3 spans 14 residues. This chain's CDR3 is CACSLSGEYTEAFF. The CDR3 bases are TGTGCCTGCAGCTTATCCGGGGAGTACACTGAAGCTTTCTTT.

The chain combines TRBV25-1 with TRBJ2-5; 13 bases agree with TRBD2. V lost 10 bases and J lost 11; bases outside the gene matches: 16. Germline CDR1 MGHDK, CDR2 SYGVNS. The CDR3 sequence is 15 residues long. The DNA for the CDR3 is TGTGCCACCGGACTAGCGGGAGAGGCCTACAATGAGCAGTACTTC. Protein: CATGLAGEAYNEQYF.

This clonotype was counted many times. The rearrangement joins TRBV5-1 to TRBJ2-7; D unclear. The CDR3 contains 13 residues. V gave up 6 bases and J gave up 5 bases, with 15 bases separating them. Germline CDR1 and CDR2: SGHRS and YFSETQ. CDR3 residues: CASTSARVNEQYF. The CDR3 nucleotides read TGCGCCAGCACCTCAGCAAGGGTTAACGAGCAGTACTTC. Drawing the rest from reference TRBV5-1 and TRBJ2-7, the complete variable domain is KAGVTQTPRYLIKTRGQQVTLSCSPISGHRSVSWYQQTPGQGLQFLFEYFSETQRNKGNFPGRFSGRQFSNSRSEMNVSTLELGDSALYLCASTSARVNEQYFGPGTRLTVT.

The V gene is TRBV20-1, the J gene TRBJ1-5; D gene unclear. The germline V and J ends were trimmed by 4 bases and 0 bases, with 19 bases remaining between them. The CDR3 is 17 amino acids. The germline V gene encodes CDR1 DFQATT and CDR2 SNEGSKA (reference sequence). CDR3 coding DNA: TGCAGTGCTATTGGCGGGCTAATCCCTTATAGCAATCAGCCCCAGCATTTT. Its translation: CSAIGGLIPYSNQPQHF.

This clonotype appeared many times. This rearrangement joins TRBV11-2 to TRBJ1-6; D is ambiguous. Looked up from germline, CDR1 is SGHAT and CDR2 is FQNNGV. The CDR3 has 16 residues. Trimming removed 4 bases from V and 7 bases from J, with 17 bases in between. CDR3 region: CASSSNRGGSNSPLHF. The CDR3 DNA reads as TGTGCCAGCAGCTCTAATAGAGGTGGTTCGAATTCACCCCTCCACTTT.

In its sample, this clonotype was seen a few times. This may come from a read error, since a much larger clone is one base off. V and J are TRBV7-2 and TRBJ2-2; D possibly uses TRBD1 or TRBD2 (6 bases each). The CDR3 has 15 residues. Per the germline V gene, CDR1 is SGHTA and CDR2 is FQGNSA. CDR3 sequence: CASSQLDRRAGGLFF. DNA of the CDR3: TGTGCCAGCAGCCAATTGGACAGACGGGCCGGGGGGCTGTTTTTT.